This paragraph reports one T cell receptor beta chain. The target antigen is unknown. This entry is derived from a study of graft-versus-host responses after intestinal transplantation. General observations from the study: Maximum circulating GvH clone levels tracked with early post-transplant HvG decreases. Clonal ratios of graft-versus-host to host-versus-graft in allografts were high for patients exhibiting graft-donor T cell macrochimerism.

Measured with immunoSEQ multiplex PCR; TCRdb has only the in-frame clones, and not every one. The sample shows 100,000 or so clones, roughly 91% of them seen only once. CDR1 SGHRS and CDR2 YFSETQ come from the germline V gene. V dropped 4 bases and J dropped 9 bases, with 12 bases sitting between them. CDR3 length equals 12 residues. The TCR sequence derives from a human donor who was the organ donor for an intestinal transplant. The input for sequencing was unstimulated CD4+ T cells sorted from spleen or lymph node cells, taken before transplant. The V and J genes are TRBV5-1 and TRBJ2-3; D gene uncertain. The CDR3 sequence is CASSQVSGTQYF. DNA for the CDR3: TGCGCCAGCAGCCAGGTCTCTGGGACGCAGTATTTT.